The rows below give T cell receptor beta chains drawn from one sample of a study of cytomegalovirus exposure and HLA in healthy donors. Profiling relied on immunoSEQ multiplex PCR, and the TCRdb table lists in-frame clones only, not all of them. The specimen's table records approximately 100,000 clones. Sequencing was done on a sample of PBMCs. Receptor source: a man aged 50 or older in good health and CMV-seronegative. Both conserved end residues are part of each CDR3. The D gene is left open where the match is weak.

CASRTDSRNQPQHF,TGTGCCAGCAGGACGGACAGCCGCAATCAGCCCCAGCATTTT,-,TRBV2,TRBJ1-5
CAWSTLTGRGVGYTF,TGTGCCTGGAGTACCCTGACAGGGAGAGGAGTTGGCTACACCTTC,TRBD1,TRBV30,TRBJ1-2
CASSPNRGLDYHEQYF,TGTGCCAGCAGCCCAAACAGGGGCTTAGATTACCACGAGCAGTACTTC,TRBD1,TRBV11-2,TRBJ2-7
CASSLVGGGWNTEAFF,TGTGCCAGCAGCTTAGTTGGGGGGGGGTGGAACACTGAAGCTTTCTTT,-,TRBV11-2,TRBJ1-1
CASSASQKVFF,TGTGCCAGCAGCGCGTCACAGAAGGTGTTTTTT,-,TRBV7-9,TRBJ2-2
CASSLRLDSAGNTIYF,TGTGCCAGCAGCTTGCGACTAGACAGTGCTGGAAACACCATATATTTT,-,TRBV9,TRBJ1-3
CASSPTGVHWGDTQYF,TGTGCCAGCAGCCCCACAGGGGTGCACTGGGGGGATACGCAGTATTTT,TRBD1,TRBV7-2,TRBJ2-3
CASSLGGGGKEQYF,TGTGCCAGCAGCTTAGGTGGGGGCGGAAAGGAGCAGTACTTC,-,TRBV7-9,TRBJ2-5
CASSVQGSENNSPLHF,TGTGCCAGCAGCGTACAGGGAAGCGAGAATAATTCACCCCTCCACTTT,-,TRBV2,TRBJ1-6
CASSQDNKKLFF,TGTGCCAGCTCCCAGGACAATAAAAAACTGTTTTTT,-,TRBV18,TRBJ1-4
CASSQVTGGTQYF,TGCGCCAGCAGCCAGGTGACAGGGGGGACCCAGTACTTC,TRBD1,TRBV4-3,TRBJ2-5
CASSLTGLTGELFF,TGTGCCAGCAGTTTGACAGGGTTGACCGGGGAGCTGTTTTTT,TRBD1,TRBV6-1,TRBJ2-2
CASSPLPQANTEAFF,TGTGCCAGCTCACCTTTACCCCAGGCGAACACTGAAGCTTTCTTT,-,TRBV18,TRBJ1-1
CTSSQGGTSDTNEQFF,TGCACCAGCAGCCAAGGTGGGACTAGCGATACCAATGAGCAGTTCTTC,-,TRBV1,TRBJ2-1
CASSLGAVGNTEAFF,TGTGCCAGCAGCTTAGGTGCGGTAGGGAACACTGAAGCTTTCTTT,-,TRBV7-9,TRBJ1-1
CASTKKETQYF,TGTGCCAGCACCAAAAAAGAGACCCAGTACTTC,-,TRBV6-5,TRBJ2-5
CASSPGTFSYNEQFF,TGTGCCAGCAGCCCCGGGACTTTCTCCTACAATGAGCAGTTCTTC,-,TRBV7-3,TRBJ2-1
CASSTGQPSNTEAFF,TGCGCCAGCAGCACCGGACAGCCATCCAACACTGAAGCTTTCTTT,-,TRBV5-1,TRBJ1-1
CSVHDGLAGSKEETQYF,TGCAGCGTTCACGATGGCCTAGCGGGGAGTAAGGAAGAGACCCAGTACTTC,TRBD2,TRBV29-1,TRBJ2-5
CAWSVRRGYNEQFF,TGTGCCTGGAGTGTACGACGGGGTTACAATGAGCAGTTCTTC,-,TRBV30,TRBJ2-1
CASSSSLGLAVTPGGTDTQYF,TGTGCCAGCAGCTCCAGTCTCGGACTAGCGGTGACGCCGGGGGGCACAGATACGCAGTATTTT,TRBD2,TRBV7-6,TRBJ2-3
CASSLGGQPFYGYTF,TGTGCCAGCAGCTTAGGGGGCCAGCCTTTCTATGGCTACACCTTC,-,TRBV7-2,TRBJ1-2
CASSQGTSGGAGELFF,TGTGCCAGCAGCCAAGGGACTAGTGGAGGGGCCGGGGAGCTGTTTTTT,TRBD2,TRBV4-2,TRBJ2-2
CSAVTPSGIHEQYF,TGCAGCGCAGTTACGCCTAGCGGGATACACGAGCAGTACTTC,TRBD2,TRBV29-1,TRBJ2-7
CASSWGTAFSSYEQYF,TGTGCCAGCAGCTGGGGGACAGCATTTAGCTCCTACGAGCAGTACTTC,TRBD1,TRBV5-6,TRBJ2-7
CASSRELAGDEQFF,TGTGCCAGCAGTCGAGAATTGGCGGGAGATGAGCAGTTCTTC,TRBD2,TRBV13,TRBJ2-1
CATGGVSGGRDEQYF,TGTGCCACCGGGGGAGTTAGCGGGGGGCGGGACGAGCAGTACTTC,TRBD2,TRBV10-3,TRBJ2-7
CASSPTMRASGRLDEQYF,TGTGCCAGCAGCCCCACCATGCGGGCTAGCGGGAGGTTAGACGAGCAGTACTTC,TRBD2,TRBV9,TRBJ2-7
CASSLTGSSSGNTIYF,TGTGCCAGCAGCTTGACAGGTTCGAGCTCTGGAAACACCATATATTTT,-,TRBV7-6,TRBJ1-3
CASSLQGSNTEAFF,TGTGCCAGCTCACTACAGGGAAGTAACACTGAAGCTTTCTTT,-,TRBV18,TRBJ1-1
CASSLDRSYNEQFF,TGTGCCAGCAGCTTGGACAGGTCCTACAATGAGCAGTTCTTC,-,TRBV5-5,TRBJ2-1
CASTPSMGQGDEKLFF,TGTGCCAGCACCCCCAGCATGGGACAGGGGGATGAAAAACTGTTTTTT,TRBD1,TRBV28,TRBJ1-4
CASRLSASTDTQYF,TGTGCCAGTAGACTATCGGCTAGCACAGATACGCAGTATTTT,-,TRBV19,TRBJ2-3
CASSPSPGLANNEQFF,TGTGCCAGCAGCCCCTCACCGGGACTAGCGAACAATGAGCAGTTCTTC,TRBD2,TRBV5-6,TRBJ2-1
CASSDGTSGRTDTQYF,TGTGCCAGCAGTGACGGGACTAGCGGGAGAACAGATACGCAGTATTTT,TRBD2,TRBV25-1,TRBJ2-3
CASSLVTTPSSYNEQFF,TGTGCCAGCAGCTTAGTTACTACCCCAAGCTCCTACAATGAGCAGTTCTTC,-,TRBV7-3,TRBJ2-1
CASSAHYWTEAFF,TGTGCCAGCAGTGCACACTACTGGACTGAAGCTTTCTTT,-,TRBV25-1,TRBJ1-1